This TCR beta chain was recorded in a study of shared clonotypes between healthy human individuals. Method: immunoSEQ multiplex PCR; TCRdb's copy keeps in-frame clones and lacks some. The table has about 2 million clones, about 94% seen once. This clone appeared a single time. Naive CD8 isolation took CD45RO-negative cells positively selected for CCR7 and excluded terminally differentiated effector memory CD45RA+ cells. Germline CDR1 reads PRHDT; CDR2 reads FYEKMQ (reference sequence). V trimming: 5 bases; J trimming: 2 bases; junction bases outside the gene matches: 15. The CDR3 runs to 18 residues. Input material: naive CD8+ T cells sorted from blood. This TCR came from a man in his late teens or twenties in good health. This rearrangement joins TRBV13 to TRBJ2-5; TRBD1 agrees at 9 bases. The CDR3 nucleotides read TGTGCCAGCAGCCCCGGGACAGGGATGGGAACGAGACAAGAGACCCAGTACTTC. As protein: CASSPGTGMGTRQETQYF.